This T cell receptor beta chain is from a study of Ad26.COV2.S vaccination and SARS-CoV-2 variants. Treatment meaning: some 20 received Ad26.COV2.S at low or high dose, single or two shots; 5 received placebo; per-sample allocation not given. It was on day 63 after the first vaccine or placebo injection that samples were taken. CDR1 is SGHTA, CDR2 FQGNSA, per germline. The CDR3 has 15 amino acids. V was trimmed by 5 bases and J by 1 base, leaving 14 bases between them. Using immunoSEQ multiplex PCR, the repertoire was profiled, and TCRdb retains in-frame clones only, with some absent. The sample consists of 400,000 to 450,000 clones, around 92% of them appearing once.

The chain links TRBV7-2 to TRBJ1-1; TRBD1 is a possible D gene (6 bases). The specimen was peripheral blood, collected in a trial of Ad26.COV2.S vaccine versus placebo. The clonotype was recovered from a person between 18 and 65 years old who received the Ad26.COV2.S COVID-19 vaccine or a placebo. CDR3 sequence (DNA): TGTGCCAGCAGCCCCGACAGGCTTTCGAACACTGAAGCTTTCTTT. As protein: CASSPDRLSNTEAFF.